Following are 3 T cell receptor beta chains from one sample sequenced in a study of cytomegalovirus exposure and HLA in healthy donors. The PCR made use of 60 Vbeta and 13 Jbeta primers. Profiling relied on immunoSEQ multiplex PCR, and the TCRdb table lists in-frame clones only, not all of them. The table records under 200,000 clones, 65% to 70% of them present only once. The specimen was PBMCs. These receptors originate from a woman under 30 in good health and CMV-seropositive.

The chain employs TRBV10-3 and TRBJ1-2, with D perhaps matching TRBD1 (6 bases). The CDR3 runs 16 residues. V lost 10 bases and J 4 bases, leaving 25 bases between the germline ends. In germline, CDR1 is ENHRY, CDR2 SYGVKD. The DNA for the CDR3 is TGTGCCACCAAACACACAAGGGGGAAAACAGGCTATGGCTACACCTTC. As protein: CATKHTRGKTGYGYTF.

The chain couples TRBV6-1 to TRBJ1-1; 8 bases align to TRBD1. The trim removed 6 bases at V and 3 bases at J, leaving 9 bases unmatched. Germline lookup yields CDR1 MNHNS and CDR2 SASEGT. The CDR3 is 15 amino acids. The CDR3 spells CASRVTGGRYTEAFF. CDR3 in DNA: TGTGCCAGCAGGGTAACAGGGGGGCGATACACTGAAGCTTTCTTT.

This chain uses TRBV18 with TRBJ2-7; 9 nucleotides agree with TRBD1. J gave up 3 bases and V 1 base, and 13 bases lay outside the gene matches. There are 18 residues in the CDR3. Germline CDR1 and CDR2: KGHSH and LQKENI. DNA of the CDR3: TGTGCCAGCTCACCACGGATCTTGGACAGGGGCCCGCTCTACGAGCAGTACTTC. This codes for CASSPRILDRGPLYEQYF.